This T cell receptor beta chain is drawn from a study of CD8 T cell repertoires and HIV-1 epitope variants. Trimming took off 0 bases at V and 3 bases at J, with 7 bases between the two ends. This CDR3 is 13 amino acids long. CDR1 SGHKS and CDR2 YYEKEE come from the germline V gene (reference sequence). A remark on this clone: Antigen unknown.

Profiling relied on immunoSEQ multiplex PCR, and the TCRdb table lists in-frame clones only, not all of them. The sample lists thousands of clones, 66% occurring once. J is TRBJ2-7 and V is TRBV5-5, with a weak D call TRBD1 (5 bases). This sequence originates from a male donor with HIV. The source material was cultured CD8+ T cells derived from PBMCs. Written as DNA, the CDR3 is TGTGCCAGCAGCTTGGTAGGGGACTACGAGCAGTACTTC. Encoded protein: CASSLVGDYEQYF. Full variable domain (rest looked up from reference TRBV5-5 and TRBJ2-7): DAGVTQSPTHLIKTRGQQVTLRCSPISGHKSVSWYQQVLGQGPQFIFQYYEKEERGRGNFPDRFSARQFPNYSSELNVNALLLGDSALYLCASSLVGDYEQYFGPGTRLTVT.